This entry is about one TCR beta chain. These data come from a study of patients and donors after allogeneic stem cell transplantation. One entry per CDR3 protein results from TCRdb running MiXCR on the RT-PCR reads. The repertoire holds about 160,000 distinct CDR3 sequences, with about two fifths as singletons. The ends were cut back, 4 bases at V and 4 bases at J, with 4 bases in the middle. CDR3 length: 11 amino acids. The germline V gene has CDR1 LGHDT and CDR2 YNNKEL (reference sequence). This sequence joins TRBV3-1 and TRBJ1-1, with no clear D. The source of this sequence is a human donor who was either an allogeneic HSCT recipient or a stem cell or donor lymphocyte infusion donor (not recorded which). It is not recorded whose cells these are; they may come from a transplant donor. The sample taken for sequencing was blood, either unsorted or a sorted T cell fraction (not recorded which). DNA for the CDR3: TGTGCCAGCAGCCGAAGCACTGAAGCTTTCTTT. Amino acids: CASSRSTEAFF.